This T cell receptor beta chain was obtained from a study of siplizumab effects on memory and regulatory T cells. Notes on the study in general: Relative to controls at roughly 27%, mappable alloreactive CD4+ clones exhibited a mean Treg-derived proportion of approximately 70% with siplizumab. Alloreactive sequences from unstimulated CD4+ memory cells fell significantly with siplizumab. Naive or memory phenotype assignment was not possible for roughly 75-96% of proliferating CD4+ or CD8+ clones.

Concerning this clone: Its antigen is currently unknown.

The method was immunoSEQ multiplex PCR; TCRdb's version includes in-frame clones alone and lacks a portion of them. The repertoire holds approximately 94,000 clones, with around 92% as singletons. What was sequenced was CD4+ T cells sorted from blood. The receptor was isolated from a human donor in good health.

CDR3 in amino acids: CASNTAVNSYNSPLHF. The CDR3 DNA reads TGTGCCAGTAATACGGCAGTTAACTCCTATAATTCACCCCTCCACTTT. This chain joins TRBV19 and TRBJ1-6; D is uncertain. The ends were cut back, 7 bases at V and 0 bases at J, with 13 bases in the middle. The CDR3 is 16 residues long. Looked up from germline, CDR1 is LNHDA and CDR2 is SQIVND (reference sequence).